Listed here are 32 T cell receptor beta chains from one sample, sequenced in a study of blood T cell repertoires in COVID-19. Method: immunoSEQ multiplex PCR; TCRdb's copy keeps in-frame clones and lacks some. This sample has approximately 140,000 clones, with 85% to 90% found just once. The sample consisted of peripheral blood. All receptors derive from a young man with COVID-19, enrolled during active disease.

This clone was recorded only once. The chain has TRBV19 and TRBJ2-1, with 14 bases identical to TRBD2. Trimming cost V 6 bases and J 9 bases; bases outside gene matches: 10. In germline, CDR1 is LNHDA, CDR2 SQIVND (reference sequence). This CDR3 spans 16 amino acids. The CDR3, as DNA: TGTGCCAGTAGGGGTCCGGGACTAGCGGGAGAGGTTGAGCAGTTCTTC. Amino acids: CASRGPGLAGEVEQFF.

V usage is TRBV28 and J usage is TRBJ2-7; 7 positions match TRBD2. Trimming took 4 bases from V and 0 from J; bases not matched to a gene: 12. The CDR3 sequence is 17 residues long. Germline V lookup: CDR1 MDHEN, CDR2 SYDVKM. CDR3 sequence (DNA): TGTGCCAGCAGTTCCCCCAGACTAGCAGCTAGCTCCTACGAGCAGTACTTC. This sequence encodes CASSSPRLAASSYEQYF.

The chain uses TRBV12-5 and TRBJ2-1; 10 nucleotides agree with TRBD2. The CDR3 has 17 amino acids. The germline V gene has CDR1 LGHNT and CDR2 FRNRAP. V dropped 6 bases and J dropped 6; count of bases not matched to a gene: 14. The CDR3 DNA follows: TGTGCTAGTGGGAGCTCATCCCTTAGGACTAGCGGCAATGAGCAGTTCTTC. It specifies CASGSSSLRTSGNEQFF.

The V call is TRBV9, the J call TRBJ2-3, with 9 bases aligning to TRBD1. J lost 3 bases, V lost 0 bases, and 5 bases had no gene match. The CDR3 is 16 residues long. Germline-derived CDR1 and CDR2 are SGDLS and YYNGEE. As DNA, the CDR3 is TGTGCCAGCAGCGTAGATCCCGGGACAGGGACAGATACGCAGTATTTT. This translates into CASSVDPGTGTDTQYF. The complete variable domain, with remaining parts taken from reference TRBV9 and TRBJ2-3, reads DSGVTQTPKHLITATGQRVTLRCSPRSGDLSVYWYQQSLDQGLQFLIQYYNGEERAKGNILERFSAQQFPDLHSELNLSSLELGDSALYFCASSVDPGTGTDTQYFGPGTRLTVL.

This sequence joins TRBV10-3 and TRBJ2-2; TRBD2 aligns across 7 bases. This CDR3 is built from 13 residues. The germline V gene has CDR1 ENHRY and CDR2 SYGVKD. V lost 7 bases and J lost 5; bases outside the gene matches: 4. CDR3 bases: TGTGCCATCACGGACGGGGGGACCGGGGAGCTGTTTTTT. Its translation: CAITDGGTGELFF.

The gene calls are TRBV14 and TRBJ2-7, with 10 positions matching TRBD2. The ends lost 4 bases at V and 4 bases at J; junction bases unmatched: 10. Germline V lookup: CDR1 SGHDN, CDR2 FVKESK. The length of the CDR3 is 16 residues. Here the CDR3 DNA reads TGTGCCAGCAGCCCGTTTAGGACTAGCGGAACTTACGAGCAGTACTTC. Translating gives CASSPFRTSGTYEQYF.

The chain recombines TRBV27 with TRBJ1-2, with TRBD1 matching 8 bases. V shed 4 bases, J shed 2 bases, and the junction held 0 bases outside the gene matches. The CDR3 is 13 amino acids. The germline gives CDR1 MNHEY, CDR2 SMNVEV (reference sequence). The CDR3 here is CASSWDRNYGYTF. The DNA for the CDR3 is TGTGCCAGCAGTTGGGACAGGAACTATGGCTACACCTTC.

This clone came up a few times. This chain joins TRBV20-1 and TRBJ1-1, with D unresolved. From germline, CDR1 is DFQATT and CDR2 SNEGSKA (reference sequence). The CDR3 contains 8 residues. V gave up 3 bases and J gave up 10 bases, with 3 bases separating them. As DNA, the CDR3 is TGCAGTGCTAGCTCAGCTTTCTTT. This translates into CSASSAFF.

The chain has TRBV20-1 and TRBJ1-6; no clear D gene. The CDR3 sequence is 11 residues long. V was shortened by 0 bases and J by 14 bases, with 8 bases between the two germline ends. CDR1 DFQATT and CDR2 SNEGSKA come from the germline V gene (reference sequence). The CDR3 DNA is TGCAGTGCTAGAGATCAGGCCTCCCTCCACTTT. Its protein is CSARDQASLHF.

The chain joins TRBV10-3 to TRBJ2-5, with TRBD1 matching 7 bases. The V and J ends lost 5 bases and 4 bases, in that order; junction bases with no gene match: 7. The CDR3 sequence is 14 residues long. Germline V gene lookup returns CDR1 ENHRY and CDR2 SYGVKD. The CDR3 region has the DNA TGTGCCATCAGTAAGACAGGGTGGGCAGAGACCCAGTACTTC. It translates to CAISKTGWAETQYF.

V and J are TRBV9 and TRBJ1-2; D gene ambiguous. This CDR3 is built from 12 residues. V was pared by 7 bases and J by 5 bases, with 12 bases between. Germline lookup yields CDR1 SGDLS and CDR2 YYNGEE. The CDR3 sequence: CASGSRRYGYTF. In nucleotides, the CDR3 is TGTGCCAGCGGATCCAGGAGGTATGGCTACACCTTC.

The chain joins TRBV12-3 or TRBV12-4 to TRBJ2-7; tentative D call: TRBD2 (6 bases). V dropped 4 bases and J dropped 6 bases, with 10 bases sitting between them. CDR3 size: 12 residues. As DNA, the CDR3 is TGTGCCAGCAGTTATGGAGGGGTCGAGCAGTACTTC. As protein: CASSYGGVEQYF.

The CDR3: CASSLTSLRDRGNEQYF. The CDR3 DNA reads as TGTGCCAGCAGTCTAACGTCTCTCCGGGACAGGGGAAACGAGCAGTACTTC. The J gene is TRBJ2-7, the V gene TRBV27; 10 bases match TRBD1. From germline, CDR1 is MNHEY and CDR2 SMNVEV (reference sequence). With V trimmed by 5 bases and J by 5 bases, 15 bases remained unmatched. The CDR3 is 17 residues long.

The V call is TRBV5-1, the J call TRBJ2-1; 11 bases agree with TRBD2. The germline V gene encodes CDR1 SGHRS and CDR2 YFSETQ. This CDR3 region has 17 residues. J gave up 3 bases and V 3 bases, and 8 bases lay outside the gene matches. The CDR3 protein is CASSSDLGTSGYNEQFF. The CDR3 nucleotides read TGCGCCAGCAGCTCAGACCTAGGGACTAGCGGCTACAATGAGCAGTTCTTC.

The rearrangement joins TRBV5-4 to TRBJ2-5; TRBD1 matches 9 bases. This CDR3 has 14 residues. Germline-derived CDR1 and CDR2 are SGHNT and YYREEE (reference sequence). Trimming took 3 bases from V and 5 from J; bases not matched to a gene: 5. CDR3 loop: CASSWGQGGETQYF. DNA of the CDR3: TGTGCCAGCAGCTGGGGACAGGGAGGGGAGACCCAGTACTTC.

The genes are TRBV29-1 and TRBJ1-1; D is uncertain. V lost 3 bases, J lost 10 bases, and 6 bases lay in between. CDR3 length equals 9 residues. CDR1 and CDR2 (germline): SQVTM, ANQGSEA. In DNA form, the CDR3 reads TGCAGCGTTGATCGAGGAGCTTTCTTT. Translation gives CSVDRGAFF.

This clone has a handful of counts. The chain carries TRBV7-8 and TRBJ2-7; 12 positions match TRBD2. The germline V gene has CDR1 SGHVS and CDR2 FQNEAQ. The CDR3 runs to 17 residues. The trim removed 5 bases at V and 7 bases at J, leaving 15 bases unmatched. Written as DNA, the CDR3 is TGTGCCAGCAGCCGAGGACTAGCGGGGCAAATCAACCGGGAGCAGTACTTC. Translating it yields CASSRGLAGQINREQYF.

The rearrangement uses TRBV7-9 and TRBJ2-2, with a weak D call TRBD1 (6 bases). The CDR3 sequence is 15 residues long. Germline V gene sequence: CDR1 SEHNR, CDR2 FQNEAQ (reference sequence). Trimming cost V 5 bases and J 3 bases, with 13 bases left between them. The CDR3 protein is CASSTRDIYTGELFF. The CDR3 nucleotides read TGTGCCAGCAGCACCCGGGACATATACACCGGGGAGCTGTTTTTT.

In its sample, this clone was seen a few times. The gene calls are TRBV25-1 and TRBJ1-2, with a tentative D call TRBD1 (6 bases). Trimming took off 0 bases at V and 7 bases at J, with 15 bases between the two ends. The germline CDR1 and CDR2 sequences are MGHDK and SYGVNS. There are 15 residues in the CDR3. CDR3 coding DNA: TGTGCCAGCAGTGAATATAATCAGGGGCGAAGTGGCTACACCTTC. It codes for CASSEYNQGRSGYTF.

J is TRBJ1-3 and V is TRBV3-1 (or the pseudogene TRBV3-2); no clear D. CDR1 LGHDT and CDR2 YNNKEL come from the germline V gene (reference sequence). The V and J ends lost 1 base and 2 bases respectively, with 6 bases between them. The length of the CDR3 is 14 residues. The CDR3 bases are TGTGCCAGCAGCCAAGTGAGGGCTGGAAACACCATATATTTT. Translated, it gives CASSQVRAGNTIYF.

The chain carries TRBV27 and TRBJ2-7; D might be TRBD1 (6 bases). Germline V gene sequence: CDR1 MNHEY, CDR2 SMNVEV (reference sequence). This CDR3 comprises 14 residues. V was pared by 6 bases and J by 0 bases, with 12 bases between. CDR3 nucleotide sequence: TGTGCCAGCAGCCCAGGGGAATTCTCCTACGAGCAGTACTTC. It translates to CASSPGEFSYEQYF.

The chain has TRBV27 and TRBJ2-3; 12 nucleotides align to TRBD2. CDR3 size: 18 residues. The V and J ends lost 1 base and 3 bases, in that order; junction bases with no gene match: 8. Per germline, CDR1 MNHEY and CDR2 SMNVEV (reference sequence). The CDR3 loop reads CASSLYWTSGKSTDTQYF. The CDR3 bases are TGTGCCAGCAGTTTATATTGGACTAGCGGGAAAAGTACAGATACGCAGTATTTT.

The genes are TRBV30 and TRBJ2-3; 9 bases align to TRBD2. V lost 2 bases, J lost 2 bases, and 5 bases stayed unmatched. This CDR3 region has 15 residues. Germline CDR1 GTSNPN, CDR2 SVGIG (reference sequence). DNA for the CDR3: TGTGCCTGGAGTTCTGGCGGGAGGGCCACAGATACGCAGTATTTT. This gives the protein CAWSSGGRATDTQYF.

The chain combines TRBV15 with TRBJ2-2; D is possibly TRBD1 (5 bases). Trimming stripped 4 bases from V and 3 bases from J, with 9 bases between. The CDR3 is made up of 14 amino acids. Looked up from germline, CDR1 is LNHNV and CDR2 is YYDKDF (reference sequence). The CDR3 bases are TGTGCCACCAGCACCGACAGATACACCGGGGAGCTGTTTTTT. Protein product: CATSTDRYTGELFF.

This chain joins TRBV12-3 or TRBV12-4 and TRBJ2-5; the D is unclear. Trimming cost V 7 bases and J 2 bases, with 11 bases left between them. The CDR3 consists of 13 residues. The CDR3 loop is CASNTRRQETQYF. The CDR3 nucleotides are TGTGCCAGCAATACTCGTCGACAAGAGACCCAGTACTTC.

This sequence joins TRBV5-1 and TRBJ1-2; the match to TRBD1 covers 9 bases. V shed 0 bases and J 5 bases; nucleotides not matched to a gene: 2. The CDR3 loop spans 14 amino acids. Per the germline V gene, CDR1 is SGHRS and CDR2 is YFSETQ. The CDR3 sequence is CASSLGQGDYGYTF. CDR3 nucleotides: TGCGCCAGCAGCTTGGGACAGGGGGATTATGGCTACACCTTC.

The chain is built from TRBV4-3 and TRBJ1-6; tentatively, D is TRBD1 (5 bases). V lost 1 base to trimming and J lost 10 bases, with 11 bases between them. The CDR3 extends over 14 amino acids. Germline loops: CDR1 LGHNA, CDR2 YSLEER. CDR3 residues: CASSQGRWGSPLHF. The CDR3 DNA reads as TGCGCCAGCAGCCAAGGACGGTGGGGCTCACCCCTCCACTTT.

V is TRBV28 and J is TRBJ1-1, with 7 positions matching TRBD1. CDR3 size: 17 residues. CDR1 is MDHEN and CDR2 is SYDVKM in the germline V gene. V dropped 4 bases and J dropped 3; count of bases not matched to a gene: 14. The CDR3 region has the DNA TGTGCCAGCAGTTCATCTTGGGCAGGGGGAAGGGACACTGAAGCTTTCTTT. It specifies CASSSSWAGGRDTEAFF.

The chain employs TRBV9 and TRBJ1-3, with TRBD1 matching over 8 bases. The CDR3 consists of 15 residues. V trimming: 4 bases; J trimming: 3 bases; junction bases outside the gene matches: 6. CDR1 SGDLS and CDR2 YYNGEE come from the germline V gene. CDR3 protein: CASSTGTGGGNTIYF. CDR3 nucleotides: TGTGCCAGCAGCACTGGGACAGGTGGTGGAAACACCATATATTTT.

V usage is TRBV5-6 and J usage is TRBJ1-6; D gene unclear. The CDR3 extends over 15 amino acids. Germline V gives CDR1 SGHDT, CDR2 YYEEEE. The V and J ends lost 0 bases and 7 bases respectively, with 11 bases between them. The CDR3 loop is CASSLVPGENSPLHF. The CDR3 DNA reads TGTGCCAGCAGCTTGGTACCGGGAGAGAATTCACCCCTCCACTTT.

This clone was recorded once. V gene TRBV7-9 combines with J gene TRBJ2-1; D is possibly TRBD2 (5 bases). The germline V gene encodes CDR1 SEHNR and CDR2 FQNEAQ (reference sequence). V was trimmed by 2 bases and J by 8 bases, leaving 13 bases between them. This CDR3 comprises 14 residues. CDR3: CASSLWRAGDEQFF. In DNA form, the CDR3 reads TGTGCCAGCAGCTTATGGCGTGCCGGGGATGAGCAGTTCTTC.

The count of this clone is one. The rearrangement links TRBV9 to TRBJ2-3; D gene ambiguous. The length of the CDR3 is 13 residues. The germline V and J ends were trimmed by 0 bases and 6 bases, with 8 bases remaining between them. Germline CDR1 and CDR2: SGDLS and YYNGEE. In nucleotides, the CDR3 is TGTGCCAGCAGCGTAGCAACTTCGGATACGCAGTATTTT. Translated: CASSVATSDTQYF.